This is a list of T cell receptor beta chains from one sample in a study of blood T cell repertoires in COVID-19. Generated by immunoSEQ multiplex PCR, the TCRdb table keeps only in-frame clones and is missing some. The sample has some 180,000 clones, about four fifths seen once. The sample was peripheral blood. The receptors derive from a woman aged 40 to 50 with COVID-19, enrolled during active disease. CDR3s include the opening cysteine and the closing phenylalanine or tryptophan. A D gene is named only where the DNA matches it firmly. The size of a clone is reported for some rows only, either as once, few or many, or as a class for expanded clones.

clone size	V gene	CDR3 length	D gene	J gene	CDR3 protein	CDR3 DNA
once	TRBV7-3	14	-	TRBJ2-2	CASSPLSATGELFF	TGTGCCAGCAGCCCACTCAGCGCCACCGGGGAGCTGTTTTTT
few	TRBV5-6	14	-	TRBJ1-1	CASSSDSRNTEAFF	TGTGCCAGCAGCTCCGACAGTCGCAACACTGAAGCTTTCTTT
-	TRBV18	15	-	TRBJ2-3	CASSRMRGNTDTQYF	TGTGCCAGCTCACGAATGCGGGGAAATACAGATACGCAGTATTTT
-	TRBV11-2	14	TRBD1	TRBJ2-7	CASAGTGATYEQYF	TGTGCCAGCGCCGGGACAGGGGCAACCTACGAGCAGTACTTC
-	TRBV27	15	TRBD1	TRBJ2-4	CASSPHGQEENIQYF	TGTGCCAGCAGTCCTCACGGACAGGAGGAAAACATTCAGTACTTC
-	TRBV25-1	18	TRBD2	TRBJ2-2	CASSFQGLAGRVTGELFF	TGTGCCAGCAGTTTCCAGGGACTAGCGGGAAGAGTAACCGGGGAGCTGTTTTTT
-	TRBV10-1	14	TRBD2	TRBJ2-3	CASSGLAGEGTQYF	TGCGCCAGCTCCGGACTAGCGGGAGAGGGGACGCAGTATTTT
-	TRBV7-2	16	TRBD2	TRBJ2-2	CASSKSGGLNTGELFF	TGTGCCAGCAGCAAATCGGGAGGCCTGAACACCGGGGAGCTGTTTTTT
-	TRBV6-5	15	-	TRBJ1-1	CASSPGKGRRGRAFF	TGTGCCAGCAGTCCAGGGAAGGGACGGAGGGGTCGGGCTTTCTTT
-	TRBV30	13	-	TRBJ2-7	CAWIRAPSYEQYF	TGTGCCTGGATTCGAGCTCCCTCCTACGAGCAGTACTTC
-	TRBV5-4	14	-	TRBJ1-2	CASSPKGGPYGYTF	TGTGCCAGCAGCCCCAAAGGTGGGCCCTATGGCTACACCTTC
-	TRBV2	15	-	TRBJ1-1	CASSEGPGGLTEAFF	TGTGCCAGCAGTGAGGGACCGGGGGGGCTCACTGAAGCTTTCTTT
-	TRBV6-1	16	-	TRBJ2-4	CASSEWRTLAKNIQYF	TGTGCCAGCAGTGAGTGGAGGACGCTAGCCAAAAACATTCAGTACTTC
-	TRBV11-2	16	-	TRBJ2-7	CASSLTTSGRRYEQYF	TGTGCCAGCAGCTTAACCACGAGCGGACGACGCTACGAGCAGTACTTC
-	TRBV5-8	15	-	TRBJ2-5	CASAETQGLAETQYF	TGTGCCAGCGCCGAAACGCAGGGTCTGGCAGAGACCCAGTACTTC
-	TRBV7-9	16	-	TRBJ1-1	CASSLRGPPMNTEAFF	TGTGCCAGCAGCTTAAGAGGGCCTCCTATGAACACTGAAGCTTTCTTT
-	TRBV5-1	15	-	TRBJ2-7	CASSTQGGESYEQYF	TGCGCCAGCAGCACCCAGGGGGGAGAATCCTACGAGCAGTACTTC
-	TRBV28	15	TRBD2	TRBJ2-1	CASSPQGLVSGEQFF	TGTGCCAGCAGTCCACAGGGACTAGTGAGCGGTGAGCAGTTCTTC
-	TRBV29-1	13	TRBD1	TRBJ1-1	CSVLDRVDTEAFF	TGCAGCGTTTTGGACAGGGTCGACACTGAAGCTTTCTTT